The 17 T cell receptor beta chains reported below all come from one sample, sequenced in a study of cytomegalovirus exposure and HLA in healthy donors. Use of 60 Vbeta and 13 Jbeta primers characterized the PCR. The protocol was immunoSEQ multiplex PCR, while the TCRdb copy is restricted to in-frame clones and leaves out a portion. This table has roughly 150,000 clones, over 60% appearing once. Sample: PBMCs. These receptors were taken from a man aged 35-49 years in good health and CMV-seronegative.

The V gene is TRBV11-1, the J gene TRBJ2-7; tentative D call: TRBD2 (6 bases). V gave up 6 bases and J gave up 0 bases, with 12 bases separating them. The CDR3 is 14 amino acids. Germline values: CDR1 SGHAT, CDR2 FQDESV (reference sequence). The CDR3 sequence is CASSPQRVSYEQYF. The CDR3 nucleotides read TGTGCCAGCAGTCCCCAGCGGGTCTCCTACGAGCAGTACTTC.

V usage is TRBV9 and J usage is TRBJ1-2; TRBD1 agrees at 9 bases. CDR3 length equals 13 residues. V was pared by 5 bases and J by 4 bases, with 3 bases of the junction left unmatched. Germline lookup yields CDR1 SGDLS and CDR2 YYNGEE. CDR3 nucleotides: TGTGCCAGCAGTGCGGACAGGGGCTATGGCTACACCTTC. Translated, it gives CASSADRGYGYTF.

CDR3 DNA: TGTGCCAGCAGAGAAGCCGAACCCTATGGCTACACCTTC. Protein: CASREAEPYGYTF. This chain uses TRBV6-5 with TRBJ1-2; D remains ambiguous. CDR3 length: 13 residues. From germline, CDR1 is MNHEY and CDR2 SVGAGI. V was clipped by 6 bases and J by 4 bases, with 12 bases between them.

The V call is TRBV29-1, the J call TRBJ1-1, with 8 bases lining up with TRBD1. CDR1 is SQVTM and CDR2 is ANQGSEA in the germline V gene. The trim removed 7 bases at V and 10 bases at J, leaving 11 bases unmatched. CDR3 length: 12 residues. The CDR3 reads CSGDRGGYSAFF. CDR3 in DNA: TGCAGCGGAGACAGGGGCGGATATTCAGCTTTCTTT.

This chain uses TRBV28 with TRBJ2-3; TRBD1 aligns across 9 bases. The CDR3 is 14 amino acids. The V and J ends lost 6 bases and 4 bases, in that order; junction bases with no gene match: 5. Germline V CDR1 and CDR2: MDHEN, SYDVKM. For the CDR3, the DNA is TGTGCCAGCAGCGGGACAGGGCGCGCAGATACGCAGTATTTT. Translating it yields CASSGTGRADTQYF.

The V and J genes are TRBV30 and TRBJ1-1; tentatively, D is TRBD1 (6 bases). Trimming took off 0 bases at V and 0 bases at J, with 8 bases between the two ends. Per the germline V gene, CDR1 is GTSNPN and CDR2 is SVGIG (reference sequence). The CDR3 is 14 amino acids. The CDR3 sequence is CAWSVSGVNTEAFF. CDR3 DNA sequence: TGTGCCTGGAGTGTCTCAGGGGTGAACACTGAAGCTTTCTTT. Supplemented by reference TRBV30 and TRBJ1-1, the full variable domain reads SQTIHQWPATLVQPVGSPLSLECTVEGTSNPNLYWYRQAAGRGLQLLFYSVGIGQISSEVPQNLSASRPQDRQFILSSKKLLLSDSGFYLCAWSVSGVNTEAFFGQGTRLTVV.

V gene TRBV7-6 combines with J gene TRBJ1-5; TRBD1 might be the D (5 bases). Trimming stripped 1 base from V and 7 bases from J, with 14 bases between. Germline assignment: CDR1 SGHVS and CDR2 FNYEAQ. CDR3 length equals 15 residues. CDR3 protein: CASSLEAGYRQPQHF. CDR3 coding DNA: TGTGCCAGCAGCTTAGAGGCAGGGTATAGGCAGCCCCAGCATTTT.

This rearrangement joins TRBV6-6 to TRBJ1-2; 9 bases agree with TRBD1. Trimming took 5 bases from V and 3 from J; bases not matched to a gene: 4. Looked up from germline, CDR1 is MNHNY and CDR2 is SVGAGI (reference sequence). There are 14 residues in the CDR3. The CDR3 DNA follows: TGTGCCAGCAGTATGACAGGGGGAGACTATGGCTACACCTTC. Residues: CASSMTGGDYGYTF.

CDR3 sequence (DNA): TGTGCCAGCAGCTACGGGACTAGCGGGAGCTCCTACGAGCAGTACTTC. It yields the protein CASSYGTSGSSYEQYF. This chain links TRBV5-6 with TRBJ2-7; 14 bases match TRBD2. V dropped 3 bases and J dropped 0; count of bases not matched to a gene: 2. Germline V gives CDR1 SGHDT, CDR2 YYEEEE. The CDR3 is 16 residues long.

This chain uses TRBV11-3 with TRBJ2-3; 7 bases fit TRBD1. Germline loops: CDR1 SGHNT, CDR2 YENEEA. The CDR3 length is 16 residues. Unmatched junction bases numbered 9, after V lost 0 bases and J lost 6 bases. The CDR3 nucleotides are TGTGCCAGCAGCTTAGACCAGACAGGGTCGGGTGATACGCAGTATTTT. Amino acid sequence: CASSLDQTGSGDTQYF.

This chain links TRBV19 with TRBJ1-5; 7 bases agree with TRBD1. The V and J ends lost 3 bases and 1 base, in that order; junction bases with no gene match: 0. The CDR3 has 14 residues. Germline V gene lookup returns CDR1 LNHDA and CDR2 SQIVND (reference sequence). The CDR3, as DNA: TGTGCCAGTAGTATGACAGGGAGCAATCAGCCCCAGCATTTT. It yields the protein CASSMTGSNQPQHF.

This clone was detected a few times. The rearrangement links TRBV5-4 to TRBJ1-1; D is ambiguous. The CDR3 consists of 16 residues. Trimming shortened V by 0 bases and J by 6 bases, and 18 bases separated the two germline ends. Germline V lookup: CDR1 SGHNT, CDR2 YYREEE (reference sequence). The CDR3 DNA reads TGTGCCAGCAGCTTGGATCTGGCGGGTACATGGGCTGAAGCTTTCTTT. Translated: CASSLDLAGTWAEAFF.

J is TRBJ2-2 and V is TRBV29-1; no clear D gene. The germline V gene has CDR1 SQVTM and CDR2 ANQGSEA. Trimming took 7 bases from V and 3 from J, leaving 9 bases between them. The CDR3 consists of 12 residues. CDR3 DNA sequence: TGCAGCGCCGGAGAGGACACCGGGGAGCTGTTTTTT. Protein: CSAGEDTGELFF.

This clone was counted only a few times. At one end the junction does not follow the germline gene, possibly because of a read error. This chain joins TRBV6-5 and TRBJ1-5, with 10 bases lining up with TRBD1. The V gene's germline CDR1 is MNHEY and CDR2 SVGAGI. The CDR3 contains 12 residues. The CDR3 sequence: CASQTPGQGIRF. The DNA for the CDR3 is TGTGCCAGCCAAACTCCGGGACAGGGGATTCGTTTT.

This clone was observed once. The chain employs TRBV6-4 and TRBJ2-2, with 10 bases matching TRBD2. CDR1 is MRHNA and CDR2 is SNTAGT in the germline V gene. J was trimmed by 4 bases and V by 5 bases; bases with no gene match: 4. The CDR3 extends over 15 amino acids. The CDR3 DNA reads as TGTGCCAGCAGTACAACTAGCGGGGCCACCGGGGAGCTGTTTTTT. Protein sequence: CASSTTSGATGELFF.

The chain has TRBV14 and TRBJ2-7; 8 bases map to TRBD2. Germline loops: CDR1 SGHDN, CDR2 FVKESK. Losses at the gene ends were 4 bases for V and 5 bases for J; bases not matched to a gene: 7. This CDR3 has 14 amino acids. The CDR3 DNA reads TGTGCCAGCAGCCCGGGACTAGATGAGAACGAGCAGTACTTC. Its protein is CASSPGLDENEQYF.

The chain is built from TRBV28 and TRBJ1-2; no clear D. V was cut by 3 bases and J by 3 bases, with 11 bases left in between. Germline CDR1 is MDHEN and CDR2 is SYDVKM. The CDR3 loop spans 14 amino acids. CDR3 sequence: CASSFPGGDYGYTF. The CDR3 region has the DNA TGTGCCAGCAGTTTCCCTGGCGGGGACTATGGCTACACCTTC.